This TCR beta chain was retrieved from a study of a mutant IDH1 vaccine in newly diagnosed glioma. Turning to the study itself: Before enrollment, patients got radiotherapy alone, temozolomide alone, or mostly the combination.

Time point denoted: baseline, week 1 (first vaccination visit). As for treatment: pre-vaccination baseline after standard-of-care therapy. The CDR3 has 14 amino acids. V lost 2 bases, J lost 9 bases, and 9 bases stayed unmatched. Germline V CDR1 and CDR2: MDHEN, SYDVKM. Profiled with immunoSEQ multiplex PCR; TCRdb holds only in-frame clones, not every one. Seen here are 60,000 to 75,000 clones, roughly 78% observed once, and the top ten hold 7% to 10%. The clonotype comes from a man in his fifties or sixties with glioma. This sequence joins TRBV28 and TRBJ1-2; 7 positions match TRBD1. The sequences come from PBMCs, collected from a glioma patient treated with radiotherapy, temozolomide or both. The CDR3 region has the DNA TGTGCCAGCAGTTTACCGTGGAGGGGGCTAAGCTACACCTTC. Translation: CASSLPWRGLSYTF.